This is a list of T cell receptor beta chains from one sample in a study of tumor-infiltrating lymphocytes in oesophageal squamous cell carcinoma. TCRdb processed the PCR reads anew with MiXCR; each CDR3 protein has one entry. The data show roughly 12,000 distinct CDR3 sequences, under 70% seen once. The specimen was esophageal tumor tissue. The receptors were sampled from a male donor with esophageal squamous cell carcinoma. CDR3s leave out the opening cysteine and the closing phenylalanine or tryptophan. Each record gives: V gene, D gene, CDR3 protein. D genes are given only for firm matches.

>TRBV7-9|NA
ASSLGRQVTGEQF
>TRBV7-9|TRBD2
ASSLDLAVHYEQY
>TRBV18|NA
ASSPMGAVSSGNTIY
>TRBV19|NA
ASSIGDSGNTIY
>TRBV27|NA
ASRSQGYEQY
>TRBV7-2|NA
ASSQGSSEYNEQF
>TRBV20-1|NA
SARDTRGGGTDTQY
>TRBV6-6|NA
ASSLGGSFDYEQY
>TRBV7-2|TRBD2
ASSLNSGPQTYEQY
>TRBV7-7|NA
ASSLGDGYEQY
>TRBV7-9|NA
ASSQGGGNEQF
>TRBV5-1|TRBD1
ASSLGQNEQY
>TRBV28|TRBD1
ATVGQGAAEQY
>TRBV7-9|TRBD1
ASSLRTGSYEKLF
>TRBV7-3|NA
ASRADYLEYEQY
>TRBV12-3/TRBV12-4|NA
ASSDKESSGANVLT
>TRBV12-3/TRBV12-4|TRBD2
ASSFGGFSTDTQY
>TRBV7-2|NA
ASSSRTYGTQY
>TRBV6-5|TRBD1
ASSQRTTGNYNEQF
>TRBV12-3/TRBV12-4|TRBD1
ASSQRDSLEQY
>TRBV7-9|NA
ASSLSSSNYGYT
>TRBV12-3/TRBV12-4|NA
ASSQVMGYT
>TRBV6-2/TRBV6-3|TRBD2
ASEVSGGAFN
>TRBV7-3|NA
ASSLTVVGNTGELF
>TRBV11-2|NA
ASSLGTMAYNEQY
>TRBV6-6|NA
ASSVKRSLEQY
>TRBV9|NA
ASSVARIRFGETQY
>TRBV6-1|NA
ASSEQNNSPLH
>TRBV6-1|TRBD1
ASSLRQGLTGELF
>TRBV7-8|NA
ASSLMDRTDTQY
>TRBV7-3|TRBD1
ASSPRTGAPDTQY
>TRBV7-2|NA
ASSLDLAFYEQY